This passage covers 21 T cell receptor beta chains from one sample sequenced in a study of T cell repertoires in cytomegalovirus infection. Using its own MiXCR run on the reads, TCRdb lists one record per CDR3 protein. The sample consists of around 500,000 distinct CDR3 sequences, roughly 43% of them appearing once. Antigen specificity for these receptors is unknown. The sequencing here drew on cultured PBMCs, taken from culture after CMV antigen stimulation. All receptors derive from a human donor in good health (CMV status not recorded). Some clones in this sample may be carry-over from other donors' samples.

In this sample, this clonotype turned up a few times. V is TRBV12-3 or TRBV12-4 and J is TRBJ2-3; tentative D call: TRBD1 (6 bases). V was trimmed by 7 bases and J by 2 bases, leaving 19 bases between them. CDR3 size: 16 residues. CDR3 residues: CASTSTGGGATDTQYF. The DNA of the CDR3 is TGTGCCAGCACTTCGACAGGCGGAGGCGCCACAGATACGCAGTATTTT.

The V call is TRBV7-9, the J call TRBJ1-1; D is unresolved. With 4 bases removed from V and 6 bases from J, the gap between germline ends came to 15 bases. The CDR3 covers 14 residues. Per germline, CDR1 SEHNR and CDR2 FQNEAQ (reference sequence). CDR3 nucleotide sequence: TGTGCCAGCAGCTCAGTCGATGCTAGGGCTGAAGCTTTCTTT. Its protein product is CASSSVDARAEAFF.

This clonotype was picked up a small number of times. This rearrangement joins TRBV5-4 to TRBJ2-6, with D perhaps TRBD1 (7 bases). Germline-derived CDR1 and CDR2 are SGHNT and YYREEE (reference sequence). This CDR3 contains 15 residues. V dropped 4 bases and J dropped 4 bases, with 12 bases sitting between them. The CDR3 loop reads CASSPGGLGANVLTF. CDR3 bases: TGTGCCAGCAGCCCAGGGGGGTTAGGGGCCAACGTCCTGACTTTC.

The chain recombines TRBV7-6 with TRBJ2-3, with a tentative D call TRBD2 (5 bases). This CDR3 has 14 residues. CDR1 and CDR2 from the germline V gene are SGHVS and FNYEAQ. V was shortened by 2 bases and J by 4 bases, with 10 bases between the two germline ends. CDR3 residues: CASSLRGSADTQYF. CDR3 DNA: TGTGCCAGCAGCTTAAGAGGGAGCGCAGATACGCAGTATTTT.

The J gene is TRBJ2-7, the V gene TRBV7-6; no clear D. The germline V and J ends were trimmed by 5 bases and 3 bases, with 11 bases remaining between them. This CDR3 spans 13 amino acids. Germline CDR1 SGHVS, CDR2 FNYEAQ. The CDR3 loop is CASSPTSNYEQYF. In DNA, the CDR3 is TGTGCCAGCAGCCCAACATCGAACTACGAGCAGTACTTC.

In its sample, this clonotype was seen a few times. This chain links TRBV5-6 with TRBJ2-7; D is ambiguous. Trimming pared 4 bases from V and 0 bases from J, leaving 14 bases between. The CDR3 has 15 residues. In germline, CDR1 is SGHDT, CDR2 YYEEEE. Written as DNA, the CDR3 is TGTGCCAGCAGCCGGGCGAGGCCCCTCTCCTACGAGCAGTACTTC. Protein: CASSRARPLSYEQYF.

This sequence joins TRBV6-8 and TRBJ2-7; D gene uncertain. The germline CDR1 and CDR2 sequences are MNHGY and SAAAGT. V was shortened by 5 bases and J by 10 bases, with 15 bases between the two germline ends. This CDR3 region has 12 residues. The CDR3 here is CASSQNPKEQYF. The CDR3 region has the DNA TGTGCCAGCAGTCAAAACCCAAAAGAACAGTACTTC.

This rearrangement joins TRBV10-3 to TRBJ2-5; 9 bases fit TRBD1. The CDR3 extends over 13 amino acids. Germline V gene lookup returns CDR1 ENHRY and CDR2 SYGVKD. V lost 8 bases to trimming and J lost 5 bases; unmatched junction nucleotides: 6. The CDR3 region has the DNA TGTGCCATCCTACAGGGGGCGGGGGAGACCCAGTACTTC. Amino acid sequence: CAILQGAGETQYF.

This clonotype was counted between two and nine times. CDR3 DNA: TGTGCCAGCAGCTTGGCTGGGACAGCCCATGTTAGCTCCTACAATGAGCAGTTCTTC. Translation gives CASSLAGTAHVSSYNEQFF. The genes are TRBV7-8 and TRBJ2-1, with 7 nucleotides matching TRBD1. V trimming: 3 bases; J trimming: 0 bases; junction bases outside the gene matches: 14. The germline CDR1 and CDR2 sequences are SGHVS and FQNEAQ. The CDR3 length is 19 residues.

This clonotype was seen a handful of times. CDR3 sequence (DNA): TGTGCCAGCAGCTTTCCCGCAAACTCTGGGGCCAACGTCCTGACTTTC. Protein product: CASSFPANSGANVLTF. The chain recombines TRBV7-8 with TRBJ2-6; D unresolved. The CDR3 sequence is 16 residues long. V shed 3 bases and J shed 0 bases, with 9 bases lying between them. CDR1 is SGHVS and CDR2 is FQNEAQ in the germline V gene.

The CDR3: CASSPGTEQFF. The CDR3 coding sequence is TGTGCCAGCAGCCCCGGGACAGAGCAGTTCTTC. The chain carries TRBV7-2 and TRBJ2-1; perhaps TRBD1 as D (6 bases). The V and J ends lost 5 bases and 10 bases respectively, with 9 bases between them. This CDR3 comprises 11 residues. Germline V gene data show CDR1 as SGHTA and CDR2 as FQGNSA.

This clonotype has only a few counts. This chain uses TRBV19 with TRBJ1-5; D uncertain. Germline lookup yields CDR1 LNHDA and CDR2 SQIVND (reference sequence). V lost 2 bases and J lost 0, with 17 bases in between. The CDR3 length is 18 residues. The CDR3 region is CASSIFGDIWDSNQPQHF. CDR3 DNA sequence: TGTGCCAGTAGTATATTCGGAGACATTTGGGATAGCAATCAGCCCCAGCATTTT.

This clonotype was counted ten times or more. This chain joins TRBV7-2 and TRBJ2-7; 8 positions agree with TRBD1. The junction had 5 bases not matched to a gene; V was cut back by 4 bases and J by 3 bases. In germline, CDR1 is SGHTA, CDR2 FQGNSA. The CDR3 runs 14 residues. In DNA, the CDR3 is TGTGCCAGCAGCTCCCGGGGACAGGTCTACGAGCAGTACTTC. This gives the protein CASSSRGQVYEQYF.

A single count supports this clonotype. Written as DNA, the CDR3 is TGTGCCAGCAGTTACGACAGGAACGGGACTAGCGGGGGGAGCTCCTACAATGAGCAGTTCTTC. It codes for CASSYDRNGTSGGSSYNEQFF. The J gene is TRBJ2-1, the V gene TRBV6-2 or TRBV6-3, with 15 bases that match TRBD2. This CDR3 spans 21 amino acids. CDR1 is MNHEY, CDR2 SVGEGT, per germline. Trimming took 2 bases from V and 0 from J; bases not matched to a gene: 11.

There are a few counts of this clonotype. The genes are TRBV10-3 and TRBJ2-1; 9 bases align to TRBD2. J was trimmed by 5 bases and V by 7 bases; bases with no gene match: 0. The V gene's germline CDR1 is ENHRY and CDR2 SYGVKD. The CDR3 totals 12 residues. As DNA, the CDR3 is TGTGCCATCACTAGCGGGAACAATGAGCAGTTCTTC. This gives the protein CAITSGNNEQFF.

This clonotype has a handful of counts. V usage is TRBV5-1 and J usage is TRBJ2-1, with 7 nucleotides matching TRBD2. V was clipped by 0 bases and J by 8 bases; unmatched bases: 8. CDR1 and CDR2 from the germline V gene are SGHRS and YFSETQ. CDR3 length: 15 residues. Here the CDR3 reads CASSLGAAGLDEQFF. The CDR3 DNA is TGCGCCAGCAGCTTGGGGGCAGCGGGGCTGGATGAGCAGTTCTTC.

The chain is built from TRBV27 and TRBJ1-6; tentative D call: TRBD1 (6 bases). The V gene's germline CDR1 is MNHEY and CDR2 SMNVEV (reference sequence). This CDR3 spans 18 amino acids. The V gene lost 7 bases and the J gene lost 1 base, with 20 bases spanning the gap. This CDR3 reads CASTPGVGGSSYNSPLHF. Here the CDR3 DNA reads TGTGCCAGCACCCCTGGGGTAGGGGGGAGTTCCTATAATTCACCCCTCCACTTT.

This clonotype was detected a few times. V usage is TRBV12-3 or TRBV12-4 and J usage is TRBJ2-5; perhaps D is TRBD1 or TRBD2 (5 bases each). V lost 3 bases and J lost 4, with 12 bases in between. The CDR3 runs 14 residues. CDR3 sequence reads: CASSFTVGGETQYF. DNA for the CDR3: TGTGCCAGCAGTTTCACAGTTGGGGGAGAGACCCAGTACTTC.

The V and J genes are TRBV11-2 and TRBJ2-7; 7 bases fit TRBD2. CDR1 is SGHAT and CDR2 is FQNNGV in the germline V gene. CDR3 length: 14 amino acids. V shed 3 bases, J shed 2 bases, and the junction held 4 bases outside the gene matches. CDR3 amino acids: CASSFVGTTYEQYF. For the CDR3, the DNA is TGTGCCAGCAGCTTTGTAGGGACTACCTACGAGCAGTACTTC.

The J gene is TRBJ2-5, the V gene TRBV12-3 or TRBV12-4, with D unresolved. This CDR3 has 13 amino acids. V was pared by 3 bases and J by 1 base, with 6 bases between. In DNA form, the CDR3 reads TGTGCCAGCAGTTTCTTTGTCCAAGAGACCCAGTACTTC. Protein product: CASSFFVQETQYF.

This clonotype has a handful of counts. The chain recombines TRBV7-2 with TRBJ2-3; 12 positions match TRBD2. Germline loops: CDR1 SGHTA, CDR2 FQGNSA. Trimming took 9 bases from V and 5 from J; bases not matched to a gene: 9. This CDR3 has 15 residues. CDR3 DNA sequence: TGTGCCAGTAGGCAAGGGACTAGCGGGTTAGATACGCAGTATTTT. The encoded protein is CASRQGTSGLDTQYF.